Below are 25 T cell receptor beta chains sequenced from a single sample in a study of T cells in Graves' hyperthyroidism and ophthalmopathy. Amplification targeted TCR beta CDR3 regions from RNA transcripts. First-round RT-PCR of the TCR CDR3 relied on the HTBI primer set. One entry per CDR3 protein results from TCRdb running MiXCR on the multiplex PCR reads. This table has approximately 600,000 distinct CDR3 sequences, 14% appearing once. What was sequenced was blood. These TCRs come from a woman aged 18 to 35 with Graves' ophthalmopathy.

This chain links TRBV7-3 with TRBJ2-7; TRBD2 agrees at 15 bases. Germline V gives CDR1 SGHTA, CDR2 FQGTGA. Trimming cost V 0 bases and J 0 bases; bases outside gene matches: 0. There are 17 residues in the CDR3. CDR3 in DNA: TGTGCCAGCAGCTTAACGGGACTAGCGGGAGGCTCCTACGAGCAGTACTTC. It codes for CASSLTGLAGGSYEQYF.

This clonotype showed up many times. CDR3 protein: CASGLTDRGPSGELFF. CDR3 coding DNA: TGTGCTAGTGGCCTCACGGACAGGGGTCCTTCCGGGGAGCTGTTTTTT. V gene TRBV12-5 combines with J gene TRBJ2-2; TRBD1 aligns across 9 bases. The trim removed 6 bases at V and 6 bases at J, leaving 11 bases unmatched. CDR3 length: 16 amino acids. CDR1 LGHNT and CDR2 FRNRAP come from the germline V gene.

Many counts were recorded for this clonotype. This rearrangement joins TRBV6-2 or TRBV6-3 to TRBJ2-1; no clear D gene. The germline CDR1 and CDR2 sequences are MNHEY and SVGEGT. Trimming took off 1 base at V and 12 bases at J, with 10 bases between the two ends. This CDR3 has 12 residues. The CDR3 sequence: CASSYLPHRQFF. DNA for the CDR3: TGTGCCAGCAGTTACTTACCCCATAGGCAGTTCTTC.

This CDR3 reads CASSSHTGTGAGTF. The CDR3 DNA reads as TGTGCCAGCAGCTCCCATACCGGGACAGGGGCAGGCACCTTC. The rearrangement joins TRBV11-2 to TRBJ1-2; the match to TRBD1 covers 10 bases. The CDR3 covers 14 residues. After removal of 4 bases from V and 13 bases from J, the junction contained 12 bases not matched to a gene. CDR1 SGHAT and CDR2 FQNNGV come from the germline V gene.

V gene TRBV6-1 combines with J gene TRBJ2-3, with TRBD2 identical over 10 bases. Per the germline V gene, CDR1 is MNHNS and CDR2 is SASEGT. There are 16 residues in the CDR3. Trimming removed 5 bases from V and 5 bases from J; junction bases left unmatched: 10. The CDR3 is CASSPETSGPRDTQYF. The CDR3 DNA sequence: TGTGCCAGCAGTCCCGAGACTAGCGGGCCGCGAGATACGCAGTATTTT.

The CDR3 DNA reads TGTGCCAGCAGTTACCCCGGGACAGGGGGCGCAACGAACGAGCAGTACTTC. Translated, it gives CASSYPGTGGATNEQYF. This sequence joins TRBV28 and TRBJ2-7; TRBD1 matches 12 bases. With V trimmed by 4 bases and J by 5 bases, 12 bases remained unmatched. The CDR3 is made up of 17 amino acids. CDR1 is MDHEN, CDR2 SYDVKM, per germline.

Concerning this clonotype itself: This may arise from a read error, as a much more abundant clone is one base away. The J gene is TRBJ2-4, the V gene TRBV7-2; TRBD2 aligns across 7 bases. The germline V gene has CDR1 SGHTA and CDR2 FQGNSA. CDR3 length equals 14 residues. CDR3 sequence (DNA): TGTGCCAACAGCTTAGCGGGAGCCAAAAACATTCAGTACTTC. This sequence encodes CANSLAGAKNIQYF. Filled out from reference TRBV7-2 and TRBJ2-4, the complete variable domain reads GAGVSQSPSNKVTEKGKDVELRCDPISGHTALYWYRQSLGQGLEFLIYFQGNSAPDKSGLPSDRFSAERTGGSVSTLTIQRTQQEDSAVYLCANSLAGAKNIQYFGAGTRLSVL.

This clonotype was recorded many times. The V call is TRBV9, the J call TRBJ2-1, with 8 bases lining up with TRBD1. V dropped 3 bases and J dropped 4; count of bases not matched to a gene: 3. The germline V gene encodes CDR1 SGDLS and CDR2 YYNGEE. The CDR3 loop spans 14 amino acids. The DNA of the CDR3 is TGTGCCAGCAGCGCCGGGACAGGATACAATGAGCAGTTCTTC. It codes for CASSAGTGYNEQFF.

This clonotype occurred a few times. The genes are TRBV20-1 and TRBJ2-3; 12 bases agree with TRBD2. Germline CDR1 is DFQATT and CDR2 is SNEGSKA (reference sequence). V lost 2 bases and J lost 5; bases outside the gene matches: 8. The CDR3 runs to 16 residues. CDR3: CSARRLAGGTGDTQYF. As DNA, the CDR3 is TGCAGTGCTAGACGGCTAGCGGGAGGGACAGGAGATACGCAGTATTTT.

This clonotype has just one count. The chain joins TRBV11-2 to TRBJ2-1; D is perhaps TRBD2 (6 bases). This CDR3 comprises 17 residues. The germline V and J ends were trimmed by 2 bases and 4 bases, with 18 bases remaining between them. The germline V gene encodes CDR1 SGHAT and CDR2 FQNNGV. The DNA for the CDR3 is TGTGCCAGCAGCTTACTCCGGGTGCGGGAAGGGTACAATGAGCAGTTCTTC. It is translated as CASSLLRVREGYNEQFF.

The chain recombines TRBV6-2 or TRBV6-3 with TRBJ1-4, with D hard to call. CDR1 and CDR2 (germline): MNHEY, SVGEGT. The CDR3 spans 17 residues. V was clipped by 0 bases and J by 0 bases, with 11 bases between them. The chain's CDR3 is CASSYSGWSATNEKLFF. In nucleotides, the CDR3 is TGTGCCAGCAGTTACTCGGGTTGGTCAGCAACTAATGAAAAACTGTTTTTT.

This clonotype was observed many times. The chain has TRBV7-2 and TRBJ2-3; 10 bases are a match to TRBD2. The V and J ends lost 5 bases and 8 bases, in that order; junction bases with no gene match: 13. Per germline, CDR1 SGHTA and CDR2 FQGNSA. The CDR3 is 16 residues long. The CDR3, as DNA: TGTGCCAGCAGCCCAGCTAGCGGGAGCTCTGGGGGTACGCAGTATTTT. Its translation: CASSPASGSSGGTQYF.

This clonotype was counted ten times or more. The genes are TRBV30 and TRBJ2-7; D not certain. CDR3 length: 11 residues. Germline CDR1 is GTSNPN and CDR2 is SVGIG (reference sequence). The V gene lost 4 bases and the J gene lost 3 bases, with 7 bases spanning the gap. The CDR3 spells CAWMGHYEQYF. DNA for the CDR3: TGTGCCTGGATGGGCCACTACGAGCAGTACTTC.

For the CDR3, the DNA is TGCGCCAGCATCAGGGGGGACAGGGAGGATAGTAGGGCCAAAAACATTCAGTACTTC. Amino acid sequence: CASIRGDREDSRAKNIQYF. V gene TRBV5-1 combines with J gene TRBJ2-4, with TRBD1 matching 9 bases. Germline V gene lookup returns CDR1 SGHRS and CDR2 YFSETQ. The length of the CDR3 is 19 residues. V gave up 6 bases and J gave up 1 base; unmatched junction bases: 17.

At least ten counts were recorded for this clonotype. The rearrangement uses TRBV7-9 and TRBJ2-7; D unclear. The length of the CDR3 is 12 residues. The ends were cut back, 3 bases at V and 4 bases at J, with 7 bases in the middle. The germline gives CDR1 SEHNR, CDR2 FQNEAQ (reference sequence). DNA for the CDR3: TGTGCCAGCAGCTTCGGCGTATACGAGCAGTACTTC. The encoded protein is CASSFGVYEQYF.

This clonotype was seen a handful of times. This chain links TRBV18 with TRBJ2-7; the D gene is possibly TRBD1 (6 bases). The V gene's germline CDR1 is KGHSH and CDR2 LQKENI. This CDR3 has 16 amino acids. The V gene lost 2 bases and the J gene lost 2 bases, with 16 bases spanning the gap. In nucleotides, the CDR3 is TGTGCCAGCTCACCAAAACCCCCAGGGGTCCCCTACGAGCAGTACTTC. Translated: CASSPKPPGVPYEQYF.

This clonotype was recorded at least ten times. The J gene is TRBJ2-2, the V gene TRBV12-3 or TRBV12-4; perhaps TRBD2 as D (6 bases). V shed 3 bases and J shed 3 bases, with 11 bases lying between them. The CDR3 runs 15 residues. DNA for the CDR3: TGTGCCAGCAGTTTCGGAGGGTTGGACACCGGGGAGCTGTTTTTT. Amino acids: CASSFGGLDTGELFF.

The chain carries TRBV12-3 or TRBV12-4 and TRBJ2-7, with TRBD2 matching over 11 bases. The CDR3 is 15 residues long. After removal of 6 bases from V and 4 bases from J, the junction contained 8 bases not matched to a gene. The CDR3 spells CASRPPGLADYEQYF. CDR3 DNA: TGTGCCAGCAGACCCCCGGGACTAGCGGATTACGAGCAGTACTTC.

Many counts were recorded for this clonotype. The CDR3 sequence: CASSPAGDTQYF. The CDR3 region has the DNA TGTGCCAGCAGCCCTGCGGGAGATACGCAGTATTTT. V is TRBV14 and J is TRBJ2-3, with D possibly being TRBD2 (5 bases). There are 12 residues in the CDR3. Germline CDR1 and CDR2: SGHDN and FVKESK. Trimming removed 4 bases from V and 5 bases from J, with 7 bases in between.

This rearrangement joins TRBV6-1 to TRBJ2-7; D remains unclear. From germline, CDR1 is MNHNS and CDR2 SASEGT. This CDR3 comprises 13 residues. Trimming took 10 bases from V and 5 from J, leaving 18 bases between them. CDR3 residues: CATEDPMYHEQYF. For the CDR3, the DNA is TGTGCCACCGAAGACCCGATGTACCACGAGCAGTACTTC.

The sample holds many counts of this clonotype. The CDR3 DNA reads as TGTGCCAGCAGCTTAGGGGTCAGGGCCTACGAGCAGTACTTC. Translating it yields CASSLGVRAYEQYF. V gene TRBV7-8 combines with J gene TRBJ2-7; TRBD1 is a possible D gene (5 bases). V was clipped by 1 base and J by 2 bases, with 9 bases between them. The germline V gene has CDR1 SGHVS and CDR2 FQNEAQ. The CDR3 has 14 residues.

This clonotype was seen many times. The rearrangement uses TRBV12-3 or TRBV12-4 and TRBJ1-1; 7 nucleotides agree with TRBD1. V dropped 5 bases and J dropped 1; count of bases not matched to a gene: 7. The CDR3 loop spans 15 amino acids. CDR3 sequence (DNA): TGTGCCAGCAGTCTAATACAGGGGTCGAACACTGAAGCTTTCTTT. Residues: CASSLIQGSNTEAFF.

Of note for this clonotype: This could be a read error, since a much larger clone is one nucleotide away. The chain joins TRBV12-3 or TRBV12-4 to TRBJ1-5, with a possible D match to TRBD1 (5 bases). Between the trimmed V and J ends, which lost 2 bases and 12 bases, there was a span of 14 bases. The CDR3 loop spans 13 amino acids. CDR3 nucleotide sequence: TGTGCCAGCAGTTTACTGCGACGGGACCTCCAGCATTTT. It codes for CASSLLRRDLQHF.

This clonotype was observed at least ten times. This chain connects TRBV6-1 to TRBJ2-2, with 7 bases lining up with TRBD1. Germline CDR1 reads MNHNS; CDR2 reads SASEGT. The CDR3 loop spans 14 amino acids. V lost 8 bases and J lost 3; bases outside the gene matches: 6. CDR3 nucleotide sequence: TGTGCCAGCCAGGGACAGAGCTACACCGGGGAGCTGTTTTTT. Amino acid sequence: CASQGQSYTGELFF.

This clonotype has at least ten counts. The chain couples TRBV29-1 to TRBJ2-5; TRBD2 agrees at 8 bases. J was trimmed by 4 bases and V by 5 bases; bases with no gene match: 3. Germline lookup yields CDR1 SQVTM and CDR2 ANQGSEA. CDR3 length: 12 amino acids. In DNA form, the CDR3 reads TGCAGCGTTAGCGGGAGTAGAGAGACCCAGTACTTC. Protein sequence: CSVSGSRETQYF.